The 30 T cell receptor beta chains given below trace back to one sample, sequenced in a study of T cells after posttransplantation cyclophosphamide. Libraries were prepared by immunoSEQ multiplex PCR; TCRdb keeps only in-frame clonotypes and omits some of them. Of 10,000 or so clones in the sample, 80% to 90% were seen once. Sequenced input: memory CD4+ T cells sorted from PBMCs. The receptors derive from a woman aged 60 to 75 in good health, CMV-negative, and a related stem cell transplant donor.

The V and J genes are TRBV7-2 and TRBJ2-7; TRBD2 matches 10 bases. V lost 3 bases and J lost 4; bases outside the gene matches: 3. The CDR3 has 14 amino acids. Germline CDR1 reads SGHTA; CDR2 reads FQGNSA. Here the CDR3 DNA reads TGTGCCAGCAGCTTCACAGCGGGAGGGTACGAGCAGTACTTC. The encoded protein is CASSFTAGGYEQYF.

The chain links TRBV2 to TRBJ2-5, with D tentatively TRBD1 (6 bases). Looked up from germline, CDR1 is SNHLY and CDR2 is FYNNEI. The CDR3 has 15 residues. V lost 4 bases to trimming and J lost 5 bases, with 17 bases between them. CDR3 region: CASSGATGSTETQYF. The CDR3 DNA sequence: TGTGCCAGCAGTGGGGCAACAGGGTCGACGGAGACCCAGTACTTC.

The chain links TRBV5-1 to TRBJ2-1; no clear D. CDR1 SGHRS and CDR2 YFSETQ come from the germline V gene. The CDR3 loop spans 12 amino acids. V gave up 4 bases and J gave up 5 bases, with 7 bases separating them. The CDR3 coding sequence is TGCGCCAGCAGCGTCGGAGACAATGAGCAGTTCTTC. Protein: CASSVGDNEQFF.

V usage is TRBV29-1 and J usage is TRBJ2-3, with a tentative D call TRBD2 (6 bases). The CDR3 covers 12 residues. The germline gives CDR1 SQVTM, CDR2 ANQGSEA. V was pared by 6 bases and J by 6 bases, with 13 bases between. CDR3 residues: CSVSQGGDTQYF. For the CDR3, the DNA is TGCAGCGTATCTCAAGGAGGGGATACGCAGTATTTT.

V usage is TRBV7-2 and J usage is TRBJ2-3, with 16 bases identical to TRBD2. V shed 4 bases and J 8 bases; nucleotides not matched to a gene: 12. This CDR3 contains 18 residues. Germline values: CDR1 SGHTA, CDR2 FQGNSA. CDR3 in amino acids: CASSSTGTSGGAAATQYF. The CDR3 region has the DNA TGTGCCAGCAGCTCCACCGGGACTAGCGGGGGGGCCGCAGCTACGCAGTATTTT.

The V call is TRBV19, the J call TRBJ1-6; a weak D match, TRBD1 (6 bases). Germline V gene lookup returns CDR1 LNHDA and CDR2 SQIVND (reference sequence). The CDR3 has 19 amino acids. The ends were cut back, 5 bases at V and 9 bases at J, with 29 bases in the middle. The CDR3 DNA reads as TGTGCCAGTAGTCCATTACGGTGGGGCCAGGGGTCGTGGATTTCACCCCTCCACTTT. It yields the protein CASSPLRWGQGSWISPLHF.

CDR3 amino acids: CASSQPDRTQETQYF. The CDR3, as DNA: TGCGCCAGCAGCCAACCTGACAGAACACAAGAGACCCAGTACTTC. The V gene is TRBV4-1, the J gene TRBJ2-5, with D perhaps matching TRBD1 (5 bases). The V end lost 2 bases, the J end lost 2 bases, and 12 bases lay between the germline ends. CDR1 is MGHRA and CDR2 is YSYEKL in the germline V gene. The CDR3 covers 15 residues.

V gene TRBV5-8 combines with J gene TRBJ2-1; D perhaps matches TRBD1 (6 bases). Germline CDR1 is SGHTS and CDR2 is YDEGEE. Trimming removed 0 bases at V and 3 bases at J, with 10 bases between. This CDR3 is built from 15 residues. The CDR3, as DNA: TGTGCCAGCAGCTTGGCCCAGGGGTTCTACAATGAGCAGTTCTTC. Translation gives CASSLAQGFYNEQFF.

The chain employs TRBV6-1 and TRBJ2-7; 8 positions agree with TRBD1. Germline loops: CDR1 MNHNS, CDR2 SASEGT. After removal of 7 bases from V and 4 bases from J, the junction contained 12 bases not matched to a gene. The CDR3 loop spans 15 amino acids. The CDR3 sequence is CASKTRGRGIYEQYF. CDR3 in DNA: TGTGCCAGCAAGACCAGGGGGCGGGGAATTTACGAGCAGTACTTC.

This clone was counted a single time. The chain combines TRBV5-1 with TRBJ1-3; 12 bases match TRBD1. CDR3 length: 16 residues. With 4 bases clipped from V and 5 bases from J, the junction kept 7 bases outside the gene matches. Germline V gene lookup returns CDR1 SGHRS and CDR2 YFSETQ. DNA for the CDR3: TGCGCCAGCAGCCCCTCCGGGACAGGGGGCAGAAACACCATATATTTT. Translating gives CASSPSGTGGRNTIYF.

J is TRBJ2-5 and V is TRBV2; tentative D call: TRBD1 (6 bases). This CDR3 comprises 16 residues. Trimming took off 1 base at V and 5 bases at J, with 17 bases between the two ends. The germline V gene encodes CDR1 SNHLY and CDR2 FYNNEI. CDR3 coding DNA: TGTGCCAGCAGTGAAGGGGTCGGCAGGGGTTGGGAGACCCAGTACTTC. Its translation: CASSEGVGRGWETQYF.

The J gene is TRBJ2-1, the V gene TRBV5-1, with 9 positions matching TRBD2. The CDR3 contains 16 residues. V gave up 1 base and J gave up 16 bases; unmatched junction bases: 18. The V gene's germline CDR1 is SGHRS and CDR2 YFSETQ. The CDR3 coding sequence is TGCGCCAGCAGCTTGCTCGGGCTAGCGGGGTCTGAGGGATGTTTCTTC. Translating gives CASSLLGLAGSEGCFF.

V usage is TRBV19 and J usage is TRBJ2-3; D perhaps matches TRBD1 (6 bases). Trimming stripped 7 bases from V and 1 base from J, with 6 bases between. Germline loops: CDR1 LNHDA, CDR2 SQIVND (reference sequence). The CDR3 has 12 amino acids. This CDR3 is CASTGGTDTQYF. In DNA, the CDR3 is TGTGCCAGTACAGGGGGCACAGATACGCAGTATTTT.

The chain combines TRBV6-1 with TRBJ2-7; D ambiguous. Deletions cut 5 bases from V and 3 bases from J, with 8 bases between. The CDR3 totals 12 residues. Germline-derived CDR1 and CDR2 are MNHNS and SASEGT. The CDR3 DNA is TGTGCCAGCAGTAACATCGACTACGAGCAGTACTTC. This codes for CASSNIDYEQYF.

J is TRBJ2-1 and V is TRBV6-1; 10 bases align to TRBD2. Germline assignment: CDR1 MNHNS and CDR2 SASEGT. This CDR3 region has 15 residues. The V segment lost 6 bases and the J segment 2 bases; nucleotides outside the gene matches: 4. CDR3 bases: TGTGCCAGCAGACCTAGCGGGGGAGCCTACAATGAGCAGTTCTTC. It is translated as CASRPSGGAYNEQFF.

The rearrangement uses TRBV6-1 and TRBJ2-7, with no clear D. V was clipped by 4 bases and J by 1 base, with 11 bases between them. This CDR3 has 14 amino acids. Germline V gene sequence: CDR1 MNHNS, CDR2 SASEGT. For the CDR3, the DNA is TGTGCCAGCAGTGCCCACGTACAGTCCTACGAGCAGTACGTC. This codes for CASSAHVQSYEQYV.

This clone has only one observation. The gene calls are TRBV19 and TRBJ1-1; the D gene is possibly TRBD1 (5 bases). The V end lost 10 bases, the J end lost 2 bases, and 14 bases lay between the germline ends. This CDR3 has 13 amino acids. Germline values: CDR1 LNHDA, CDR2 SQIVND (reference sequence). CDR3 amino acids: CATQTGGNTEAFF. As DNA, the CDR3 is TGTGCCACCCAAACCGGGGGTAACACTGAAGCTTTCTTT.

The rearrangement uses TRBV9 and TRBJ2-2; no clear D. CDR1 is SGDLS, CDR2 YYNGEE, per germline. V lost 3 bases and J lost 5, with 11 bases in between. This CDR3 is built from 14 residues. CDR3 protein: CASSESTSTGELFF. The CDR3 bases are TGTGCCAGCAGCGAAAGCACGTCGACCGGGGAGCTGTTTTTT.

This rearrangement joins TRBV30 to TRBJ2-5; possibly TRBD2 for D (6 bases). Trimming stripped 8 bases from V and 5 bases from J, with 18 bases between. Germline CDR1 and CDR2: GTSNPN and SVGIG (reference sequence). The CDR3 has 13 amino acids. The CDR3 is CAGGASGYETQYF. In DNA form, the CDR3 reads TGTGCCGGAGGGGCGAGTGGGTACGAGACCCAGTACTTC.

The chain recombines TRBV5-4 with TRBJ1-2; TRBD1 matches at 9 bases. Germline values: CDR1 SGHNT, CDR2 YYREEE (reference sequence). The CDR3 length is 15 residues. Trimming removed 4 bases from V and 5 bases from J; junction bases left unmatched: 9. The CDR3: CASSGPGTGFYGYTF. The CDR3 DNA sequence: TGTGCCAGCAGCGGACCCGGGACAGGGTTTTATGGCTACACCTTC.

In DNA, the CDR3 is TGTGCCAGCAGATCTGGGACTAGCGGCCCCCAAGAGACCCAGTACTTC. Translated: CASRSGTSGPQETQYF. The chain recombines TRBV5-4 with TRBJ2-5; 11 positions agree with TRBD2. V gave up 5 bases and J gave up 1 base; unmatched junction bases: 7. Germline loops: CDR1 SGHNT, CDR2 YYREEE (reference sequence). The CDR3 runs to 16 residues.

The V and J genes are TRBV27 and TRBJ2-2; no clear D gene. The germline V gene encodes CDR1 MNHEY and CDR2 SMNVEV (reference sequence). The CDR3 has 15 amino acids. V dropped 5 bases and J dropped 3 bases, with 13 bases sitting between them. The DNA for the CDR3 is TGTGCCAGCAGTCACCAGGCCGGTGACACCGGGGAGCTGTTTTTT. Its translation: CASSHQAGDTGELFF.

The V gene is TRBV11-3, the J gene TRBJ1-6, with TRBD1 as a possible D gene (6 bases). Per germline, CDR1 SGHNT and CDR2 YENEEA. Trimming removed 5 bases at V and 9 bases at J, with 17 bases between. The CDR3 loop spans 15 amino acids. The DNA for the CDR3 is TGTGCCAGCAGCCCCCCCGGGACAAGAGGTTCACCCCTCCACTTT. This gives the protein CASSPPGTRGSPLHF.

This chain uses TRBV7-2 with TRBJ2-2; D is unclear. The CDR3 is 13 amino acids. Germline values: CDR1 SGHTA, CDR2 FQGNSA. The V end lost 2 bases, the J end lost 5 bases, and 6 bases lay between the germline ends. DNA for the CDR3: TGTGCCAGCAGCTTAATAACTACCGGGGAGCTGTTTTTT. Translated: CASSLITTGELFF. The full variable domain, with the rest looked up from reference TRBV7-2 and TRBJ2-2, is GAGVSQSPSNKVTEKGKDVELRCDPISGHTALYWYRQSLGQGLEFLIYFQGNSAPDKSGLPSDRFSAERTGGSVSTLTIQRTQQEDSAVYLCASSLITTGELFFGEGSRLTVL.

The rearrangement joins TRBV6-5 to TRBJ2-1, with 8 bases that match TRBD1. V dropped 6 bases and J dropped 9; count of bases not matched to a gene: 10. The CDR3 is 14 residues long. Germline assignment: CDR1 MNHEY and CDR2 SVGAGI. CDR3 DNA sequence: TGTGCCAGCAGGGACAGGGCCCTCTCAAGTGAGCAGTTCTTC. It codes for CASRDRALSSEQFF.

There are a few counts of this clone. The chain employs TRBV28 and TRBJ1-5; no clear D gene. There are 13 residues in the CDR3. Germline CDR1 and CDR2: MDHEN and SYDVKM. V was trimmed by 5 bases and J by 10 bases, leaving 15 bases between them. The DNA for the CDR3 is TGTGCCAGCAGTCGAACCCTGGGCCGTCCCCAGCATTTT. Translating it yields CASSRTLGRPQHF.

For this clone: Compared with germline, one end of the junction differs, possibly owing to a read error. The rearrangement joins TRBV19 to TRBJ2-2; 8 bases map to TRBD2. This CDR3 spans 18 amino acids. Germline V gene lookup returns CDR1 LNHDA and CDR2 SQIVND (reference sequence). The CDR3, as DNA: TGTTCCAGTAGGAGATGGAAGGATAGCGGGGCGAACACCGGGGAGCTGTTTTTT. Encoded protein: CSSRRWKDSGANTGELFF.

This clone was counted a few times. This specimen includes other DNA sequences encoding the same CDR3. The CDR3 coding sequence is TGTGCCAGCAGCTTGGTGGGGCCCAATCAGCCCCAGCATTTT. It specifies CASSLVGPNQPQHF. The chain has TRBV5-6 and TRBJ1-5; a possible D gene is TRBD1 (5 bases). V lost 0 bases and J 3 bases, leaving 7 bases between the germline ends. Looked up from germline, CDR1 is SGHDT and CDR2 is YYEEEE. The CDR3 covers 14 residues.

This rearrangement joins TRBV5-5 to TRBJ2-7; tentatively, D is TRBD2 (6 bases). The CDR3 loop spans 15 amino acids. V lost 0 bases, J lost 1 base, and 11 bases lay in between. The germline gives CDR1 SGHKS, CDR2 YYEKEE (reference sequence). The CDR3 DNA is TGTGCCAGCAGCTTGGCTGCTAGCGTGTCCTACGAGCAGTACGTC. Its protein product is CASSLAASVSYEQYV.

The chain couples TRBV27 to TRBJ2-7, with TRBD1 matching over 11 bases. Looked up from germline, CDR1 is MNHEY and CDR2 is SMNVEV (reference sequence). The CDR3 totals 15 residues. J lost 4 bases, V lost 4 bases, and 6 bases had no gene match. The CDR3 protein is CASSYGQGAMYEQYV. The CDR3 DNA is TGTGCCAGCAGTTACGGACAGGGGGCGATGTACGAGCAGTACGTC.